These 9 T cell receptor beta chains were sequenced from one sample in a study of T cell responses to AZD1222 COVID-19 vaccine. Using immunoSEQ multiplex PCR, the repertoire was profiled, and TCRdb retains in-frame clones only, with some absent. The top ten clones hold 9.5% to 15% of a sample with 90,000 to 150,000 clones, about 87% of them seen once. Sample: peripheral blood, taken on day 0 of AZD1222 vaccination. The receptors originated from an adult in good health.

This chain uses TRBV6-1 with TRBJ2-3; no clear D. Trimming pared 3 bases from V and 2 bases from J, leaving 6 bases between. This CDR3 comprises 13 residues. CDR1 is MNHNS and CDR2 is SASEGT in the germline V gene. CDR3 residues: CASSDPHTDTQYF. CDR3 bases: TGTGCCAGCAGTGATCCACACACAGATACGCAGTATTTT.

V usage is TRBV11-1 and J usage is TRBJ2-1; D is perhaps TRBD2 (5 bases). The length of the CDR3 is 13 residues. V lost 3 bases and J 10 bases, leaving 13 bases between the germline ends. CDR1 is SGHAT, CDR2 FQDESV, per germline (reference sequence). This chain's CDR3 is CASSFRPSGEQFF. The DNA for the CDR3 is TGTGCCAGCAGCTTTCGACCCTCGGGGGAGCAGTTCTTC.

This clone was seen only a few times. The chain links TRBV5-6 to TRBJ2-2; D remains unclear. The germline V and J ends were trimmed by 5 bases and 1 base, with 9 bases remaining between them. Germline V gene sequence: CDR1 SGHDT, CDR2 YYEEEE. The CDR3 consists of 14 residues. The CDR3 DNA reads TGTGCCAGCAGGACTGGGTTGAACACCGGGGAGCTGTTTTTT. It translates to CASRTGLNTGELFF.

The count of this clone is one. This chain joins TRBV25-1 and TRBJ1-2, with TRBD1 matching 9 bases. Germline V CDR1 and CDR2: MGHDK, SYGVNS. The CDR3 is made up of 13 amino acids. J was trimmed by 7 bases and V by 2 bases; bases with no gene match: 2. For the CDR3, the DNA is TGTGCCAGCAGTGAAATACAGGGGGCTGGCTACACCTTC. It is translated as CASSEIQGAGYTF.

V gene TRBV6-4 combines with J gene TRBJ1-2, with D uncertain. Deletions cut 4 bases from V and 6 bases from J, with 24 bases between. The CDR3 loop spans 17 amino acids. Per germline, CDR1 MRHNA and CDR2 SNTAGT. CDR3 bases: TGTGCCAGCAGTGCTGACTGGCGTGCCGCTCGACATAATGGCTACACCTTC. Amino acid sequence: CASSADWRAARHNGYTF.

A note on this clone: Other DNA sequences in the same sample also yield this CDR3. This rearrangement joins TRBV28 to TRBJ1-1, with 7 nucleotides matching TRBD1. The CDR3 runs 14 residues. Germline-derived CDR1 and CDR2 are MDHEN and SYDVKM. V was pared by 6 bases and J by 0 bases, with 4 bases of the junction left unmatched. CDR3 in DNA: TGTGCCAGCAGCCCACAGGGGATGAACACTGAAGCTTTCTTT. It specifies CASSPQGMNTEAFF.

The V and J genes are TRBV6-6 and TRBJ2-7; D is uncertain. CDR1 and CDR2 (germline): MNHNY, SVGAGI (reference sequence). Trimming left V 6 bases short and J 3 bases short, with 6 bases between. The CDR3 spans 11 residues. The CDR3, as DNA: TGTGCCAGCAGCACAGACTACGAGCAGTACTTC. This encodes CASSTDYEQYF.

The V and J genes are TRBV10-3 and TRBJ1-6; 9 bases line up with TRBD1. Per the germline V gene, CDR1 is ENHRY and CDR2 is SYGVKD. The CDR3 loop spans 13 amino acids. V lost 6 bases to trimming and J lost 8 bases; unmatched junction nucleotides: 2. The CDR3 loop is CAISRDRDSPLHF. The DNA of the CDR3 is TGTGCCATCAGCCGGGACAGGGATTCACCCCTCCACTTT.

The genes are TRBV3-1 (or the pseudogene TRBV3-2) and TRBJ2-1; TRBD2 matches at 12 bases. This CDR3 has 16 residues. Per the germline V gene, CDR1 is LGHDT and CDR2 is YNNKEL (reference sequence). After removal of 4 bases from V and 6 bases from J, the junction contained 7 bases not matched to a gene. CDR3 DNA sequence: TGTGCCAGCAGCCCATTTAGGACTAGCGGGACCAATGAGCAGTTCTTC. Amino acids: CASSPFRTSGTNEQFF.